These 20 T cell receptor beta chains were all obtained from the same sample, sequenced in a study of cytomegalovirus exposure and HLA in healthy donors. Profiling relied on immunoSEQ multiplex PCR, and the TCRdb table lists in-frame clones only, not all of them. This sample has about 92,000 clones, with about 94% found just once. Material: PBMCs. The receptors were gathered from a woman aged 30 to 39 in good health and CMV-seropositive.

The J gene is TRBJ1-5, the V gene TRBV6-6; D is undetermined. The CDR3 contains 16 residues. V was cut by 7 bases and J by 2 bases, with 18 bases left in between. Germline loops: CDR1 MNHNY, CDR2 SVGAGI (reference sequence). The CDR3 coding sequence is TGTGCCAGCACCAATCCGGGATCGGGAGGCAATCAGCCCCAGCATTTT. Protein sequence: CASTNPGSGGNQPQHF.

The gene calls are TRBV5-8 and TRBJ2-5, with TRBD2 as a possible D gene (5 bases). Germline V gene data show CDR1 as SGHTS and CDR2 as YDEGEE. CDR3 length: 15 residues. Trimming took off 2 bases at V and 5 bases at J, with 16 bases between the two ends. Written as DNA, the CDR3 is TGTGCCAGCAGCTTTGGTGGCTACCGAGGGGAGACCCAGTACTTC. This encodes CASSFGGYRGETQYF.

V and J are TRBV5-4 and TRBJ2-5; 9 bases are a match to TRBD1. Germline V gene sequence: CDR1 SGHNT, CDR2 YYREEE (reference sequence). The CDR3 length is 15 residues. V was pared by 4 bases and J by 3 bases, with 7 bases of the junction left unmatched. The CDR3 coding sequence is TGTGCCAGCAGCGGACAGGGGACCACTAAAGAGACCCAGTACTTC. Translation: CASSGQGTTKETQYF.

The J gene is TRBJ2-5, the V gene TRBV19; 7 bases match TRBD2. The ends lost 5 bases at V and 5 bases at J; junction bases unmatched: 14. The CDR3 loop spans 16 amino acids. Germline-derived CDR1 and CDR2 are LNHDA and SQIVND (reference sequence). The DNA for the CDR3 is TGTGCCAGTAGTTCCGGGGGGAGGGTAACAGGCGAGACCCAGTACTTC. Residues: CASSSGGRVTGETQYF.

V is TRBV7-8 and J is TRBJ2-1; the D gene is possibly TRBD1 (5 bases). This CDR3 spans 13 amino acids. The V gene's germline CDR1 is SGHVS and CDR2 FQNEAQ. V was cut by 5 bases and J by 8 bases, with 13 bases left in between. The DNA of the CDR3 is TGTGCCAGCAGCAACCGTAGGGGCTATGAGCAGTTCTTC. As protein: CASSNRRGYEQFF. Full variable domain (missing parts from reference TRBV7-8 and TRBJ2-1): GAGVSQSPRYKVAKRGQDVALRCDPISGHVSLFWYQQALGQGPEFLTYFQNEAQLDKSGLPSDRFFAERPEGSVSTLKIQRTQQEDSAVYLCASSNRRGYEQFFGPGTRLTVL.

The chain is built from TRBV9 and TRBJ2-7; tentatively, D is TRBD1 (6 bases). CDR1 is SGDLS, CDR2 YYNGEE, per germline. The CDR3 has 16 residues. Trimming removed 3 bases at V and 3 bases at J, with 19 bases between. Here the CDR3 reads CASSAHTGSDRYEQYF. The CDR3 nucleotides read TGTGCCAGCAGCGCACATACAGGGTCGGATCGCTACGAGCAGTACTTC.

The chain joins TRBV11-2 to TRBJ2-6; tentative D call: TRBD2 (5 bases). CDR3 length: 19 residues. The V end lost 4 bases, the J end lost 3 bases, and 22 bases lay between the germline ends. Germline lookup yields CDR1 SGHAT and CDR2 FQNNGV. Written as DNA, the CDR3 is TGTGCCAGCAGCTCGAGGACCGTCTGGAGGTCCTTTGGGGCCAACGTCCTGACTTTC. It specifies CASSSRTVWRSFGANVLTF.

CDR3 DNA sequence: TGTGCCAGTAGATACCCCGGGACTAGCGGGAGTCTCACCGGGGAGCTGTTTTTT. This encodes CASRYPGTSGSLTGELFF. The V call is TRBV19, the J call TRBJ2-2, with 14 nucleotides matching TRBD2. CDR3 length: 18 amino acids. V shed 6 bases, J shed 4 bases, and the junction held 10 bases outside the gene matches. Germline CDR1 and CDR2: LNHDA and SQIVND (reference sequence). The full variable domain, rest sourced from reference TRBV19 and TRBJ2-2, is DGGITQSPKYLFRKEGQNVTLSCEQNLNHDAMYWYRQDPGQGLRLIYYSQIVNDFQKGDIAEGYSVSREKKESFPLTVTSAQKNPTAFYLCASRYPGTSGSLTGELFFGEGSRLTVL.

The genes are TRBV30 and TRBJ1-5, with 9 bases that match TRBD1. The trim removed 5 bases at V and 4 bases at J, leaving 9 bases unmatched. CDR3 length equals 15 residues. Germline assignment: CDR1 GTSNPN and CDR2 SVGIG (reference sequence). The CDR3: CAWEATGGGNQPQHF. CDR3 DNA: TGTGCCTGGGAAGCTACAGGGGGCGGGAATCAGCCCCAGCATTTT.

The genes are TRBV28 and TRBJ1-2, with D maybe TRBD1 (6 bases). Germline CDR1 and CDR2: MDHEN and SYDVKM. The CDR3 has 15 residues. Trimming shortened V by 2 bases and J by 8 bases, and 18 bases separated the two germline ends. CDR3 in DNA: TGTGCCAGCAGTTTAAACGGGGGGGCGCTTAGGGGCTACACCTTC. This gives the protein CASSLNGGALRGYTF.

This clone was counted a single time. The J gene is TRBJ2-7, the V gene TRBV28, with D unclear. CDR1 and CDR2 (germline): MDHEN, SYDVKM. The ends were cut back, 3 bases at V and 5 bases at J, with 26 bases in the middle. This CDR3 comprises 18 residues. The CDR3 DNA is TGTGCCAGCAGTTTTCCAACCCCAGTACTTTGGAGTGGAGACGAGCAGTACTTC. Its protein is CASSFPTPVLWSGDEQYF.

The CDR3 loop is CASSFLQGGDEQFF. The CDR3 region has the DNA TGTGCCAGCAGTTTCCTACAAGGGGGCGATGAGCAGTTCTTC. This rearrangement joins TRBV28 to TRBJ2-1; TRBD1 aligns across 7 bases. This CDR3 has 14 amino acids. Trimming took 3 bases from V and 8 from J; bases not matched to a gene: 7. Germline V gene sequence: CDR1 MDHEN, CDR2 SYDVKM.

This chain connects TRBV7-2 to TRBJ2-1; TRBD2 matches at 10 bases. Trimming at V came to 5 bases and at J to 4 bases, leaving 2 bases not matched to a gene. This CDR3 contains 14 residues. Germline V gives CDR1 SGHTA, CDR2 FQGNSA. CDR3 DNA: TGTGCCAGCAGCCCGGGACTAGCGTACAATGAGCAGTTCTTC. Translation: CASSPGLAYNEQFF.

This clone was recorded once. The chain links TRBV19 to TRBJ1-1; 7 nucleotides line up with TRBD1. Germline V lookup: CDR1 LNHDA, CDR2 SQIVND (reference sequence). V lost 5 bases, J lost 3 bases, and 9 bases stayed unmatched. CDR3 size: 15 residues. The CDR3 region has the DNA TGTGCCAGTAGTCCCCGTCCAGGGGGTGACACTGAAGCTTTCTTT. It codes for CASSPRPGGDTEAFF.

The rearrangement joins TRBV28 to TRBJ2-7; TRBD1 agrees at 12 bases. The V segment lost 8 bases and the J segment 6 bases; nucleotides outside the gene matches: 5. Germline V lookup: CDR1 MDHEN, CDR2 SYDVKM. The CDR3 loop spans 13 amino acids. The CDR3 here is CASFRDRGLEQYF. The CDR3 nucleotides read TGTGCCAGCTTTCGGGACAGGGGGCTCGAGCAGTACTTC.

This chain joins TRBV5-3 and TRBJ1-4; no firm D call. TRBV5-3 is designated an ORF whose function remains uncertain. V was shortened by 2 bases and J by 3 bases, with 14 bases between the two germline ends. The CDR3 loop spans 16 amino acids. CDR3: CARSLHLEGANEKLFF. CDR3 DNA: TGTGCCAGAAGCTTACACCTAGAGGGTGCTAATGAAAAACTGTTTTTT.

The sample holds one count of this clone. The genes are TRBV25-1 and TRBJ1-3; 10 bases line up with TRBD1. This CDR3 is 15 amino acids long. CDR1 and CDR2 from the germline V gene are MGHDK and SYGVNS. J lost 5 bases, V lost 3 bases, and 4 bases had no gene match. CDR3 DNA: TGTGCCAGCAGTGATCCGACAGGGGGCCGAAACACCATATATTTT. It specifies CASSDPTGGRNTIYF.

The CDR3 here is CASSLELAESSYNEQFF. DNA for the CDR3: TGTGCCAGCAGCTTAGAACTGGCGGAAAGCTCCTACAATGAGCAGTTCTTC. The V and J genes are TRBV7-6 and TRBJ2-1; the D is unclear. Trimming took off 1 base at V and 0 bases at J, with 13 bases between the two ends. In germline, CDR1 is SGHVS, CDR2 FNYEAQ. The CDR3 contains 17 residues. Supplemented by reference TRBV7-6 and TRBJ2-1, the full variable domain reads GAGVSQSPRYKVTKRGQDVALRCDPISGHVSLYWYRQALGQGPEFLTYFNYEAQQDKSGLPNDRFSAERPEGSISTLTIQRTEQRDSAMYRCASSLELAESSYNEQFFGPGTRLTVL.

This clone has more than one count but fewer than ten. The genes are TRBV19 and TRBJ1-4; tentative D call: TRBD1 (6 bases). The germline gives CDR1 LNHDA, CDR2 SQIVND (reference sequence). V lost 8 bases to trimming and J lost 7 bases, with 17 bases between them. The CDR3 consists of 14 residues. The CDR3 is CASLQQGTSEKLFF. DNA of the CDR3: TGTGCCAGTCTCCAACAGGGAACGTCTGAAAAACTGTTTTTT.

The genes are TRBV6-1 and TRBJ2-1; TRBD2 agrees at 9 bases. The CDR3 loop spans 16 amino acids. Germline assignment: CDR1 MNHNS and CDR2 SASEGT. V was pared by 2 bases and J by 6 bases, with 8 bases of the junction left unmatched. CDR3 amino acids: CASSELLAGLGNEQFF. The CDR3 nucleotides are TGTGCCAGCAGTGAACTTCTAGCGGGACTAGGCAATGAGCAGTTCTTC.